The following is a TCR beta chain sequence with its context. The antigen is not known. TCRdb reprocessed the reads via MiXCR and lists one record per CDR3 protein. The table includes some 180,000 distinct CDR3 sequences, about a sixth detected once. This entry is derived from a study of T cell repertoires in cytomegalovirus infection. Study overall: Carrying CMV and the relevant HLA type showed in public TCR beta signatures. General study results and limits: The ex vivo response was dominated by HLA-C-restricted CMV-specific TCR beta clonotypes. Carriers of CMV plus the relevant HLA were identified by cumulative public TCR beta family frequency.

Germline CDR1 reads MDHEN; CDR2 reads SYDVKM. J lost 7 bases, V lost 5 bases, and 6 bases had no gene match. The CDR3 covers 15 residues. The sequencing sample was made of CD8+ T cells from PBMCs. V and J are TRBV28 and TRBJ2-1; TRBD1 matches at 12 bases. The receptor was isolated from a human donor in good health (CMV status not recorded). Some clones in this sample may be carry-over from other donors' samples. The CDR3 DNA reads TGTGCCAGCAGTACCGGGACAGGGGGCCTGAATGAGCAGTTCTTC. It specifies CASSTGTGGLNEQFF. The whole variable domain, remainder taken from reference TRBV28 and TRBJ2-1, is DVKVTQSSRYLVKRTGEKVFLECVQDMDHENMFWYRQDPGLGLRLIYFSYDVKMKEKGDIPEGYSVSREKKERFSLILESASTNQTSMYLCASSTGTGGLNEQFFGPGTRLTVL.